This passage covers 4 T cell receptor beta chains from one sample sequenced in a study of T cells in Graves' hyperthyroidism and ophthalmopathy. There were TCR beta CDR3 regions amplified from RNA transcripts. HTBI primers were employed in a first-round RT-PCR of the TCR CDR3. TCRdb redid the calling of the multiplex PCR reads with MiXCR, one entry per CDR3 protein. The profile shows more than 550,000 distinct CDR3 sequences, 18% of them singletons. The sample comprised blood. Receptors were obtained from a woman aged 45 to 65 with Graves' hyperthyroidism that later progressed to Graves' ophthalmopathy.

This clonotype showed up just once. The chain joins TRBV3-1 to TRBJ1-6; no reliable D call. The CDR3 consists of 13 residues. The V and J ends lost 4 bases and 8 bases respectively, with 9 bases between them. The V gene's germline CDR1 is LGHDT and CDR2 YNNKEL (reference sequence). The CDR3 DNA is TGTGCCAGCAGCCCTACTTTGGATTCACCCCTCCACTTT. Translated, it gives CASSPTLDSPLHF.

The table lists this clonotype with many counts. A junction end diverges from the germline sequence, so it may reflect a read error. V is TRBV5-1 and J is TRBJ2-3, with no clear D. Germline CDR1 and CDR2: SGHRS and YFSETQ. The CDR3 consists of 12 residues. CDR3 bases: TGTGCCAGCAGCTTAGTGCCAGATACGCAGTATTTT. Protein: CASSLVPDTQYF.

In this sample, this clonotype turned up a few times. The rearrangement joins TRBV7-6 to TRBJ1-5; D gene unclear. This CDR3 region has 14 residues. Germline V lookup: CDR1 SGHVS, CDR2 FNYEAQ. Trimming cost V 5 bases and J 4 bases, with 12 bases left between them. The CDR3: CASSQDGVNQPQHF. The CDR3 DNA reads as TGTGCCAGCAGCCAAGATGGGGTTAATCAGCCCCAGCATTTT.

This rearrangement joins TRBV12-3 or TRBV12-4 to TRBJ1-2, with no clear D. The CDR3 extends over 13 amino acids. V lost 1 base, J lost 8 bases, and 11 bases lay in between. In nucleotides, the CDR3 is TGTGCCAGCAGTTTAGGTATTGGCATCGGCTACACCTTC. Its protein is CASSLGIGIGYTF.